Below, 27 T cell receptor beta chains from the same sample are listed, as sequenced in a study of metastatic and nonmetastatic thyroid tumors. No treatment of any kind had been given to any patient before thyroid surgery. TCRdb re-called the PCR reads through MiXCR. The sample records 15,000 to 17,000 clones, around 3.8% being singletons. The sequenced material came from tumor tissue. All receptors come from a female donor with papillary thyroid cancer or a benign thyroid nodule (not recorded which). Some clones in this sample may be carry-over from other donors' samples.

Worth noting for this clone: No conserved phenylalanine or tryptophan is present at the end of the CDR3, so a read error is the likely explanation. CDR3 sequence reads: CASRAWGADTQHC. The CDR3 nucleotides are TGTGCCAGTAGAGCTTGGGGAGCAGATACGCAGCATTGT. The chain joins TRBV19 to TRBJ2-3, with no clear D. Matching the DNA end better, TRBJ1-5 makes the J call doubtful. The V gene's germline CDR1 is LNHDA and CDR2 SQIVND (reference sequence). The CDR3 runs 13 residues.

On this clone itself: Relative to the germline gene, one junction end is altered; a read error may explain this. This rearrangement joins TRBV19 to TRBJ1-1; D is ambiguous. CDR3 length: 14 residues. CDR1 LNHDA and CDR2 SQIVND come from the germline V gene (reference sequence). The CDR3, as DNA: TGTGCCAGTAGTATTCCAGGCCTGAACAGTGAAGCTTTCTTT. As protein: CASSIPGLNSEAFF.

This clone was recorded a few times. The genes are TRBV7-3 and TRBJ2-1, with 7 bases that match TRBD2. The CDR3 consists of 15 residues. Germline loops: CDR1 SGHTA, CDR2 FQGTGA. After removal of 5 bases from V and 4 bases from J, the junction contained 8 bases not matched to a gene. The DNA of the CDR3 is TGTGCCAGCAGCCTCGGGGCTAGCGGATACAATGAGCAGTTCTTC. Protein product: CASSLGASGYNEQFF.

The CDR3 sequence is CAWIRTHGYTF. Written as DNA, the CDR3 is TGTGCCTGGATCCGGACACATGGCTACACCTTC. The chain combines TRBV30 with TRBJ1-2, with D tentatively TRBD1 (5 bases). The CDR3 spans 11 residues. Trimming shortened V by 4 bases and J by 6 bases, and 9 bases separated the two germline ends. Germline loops: CDR1 GTSNPN, CDR2 SVGIG (reference sequence).

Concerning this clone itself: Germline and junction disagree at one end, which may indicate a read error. CDR3 in amino acids: CASTLGTASGYTF. CDR3 in DNA: TGTGCTAGCACCTTAGGGACAGCCTCTGGCTACACCTTC. This chain links TRBV7-7 with TRBJ1-2, with 7 bases aligning to TRBD1. This CDR3 has 13 amino acids. The germline V gene has CDR1 SSHAT and CDR2 FNYEAQ (reference sequence).

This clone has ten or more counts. The CDR3 loop reads CASSPRAGELFF. The CDR3 nucleotides read TGTGCCAGCTCACCAAGGGCCGGGGAGCTGTTTTTT. This chain connects TRBV18 to TRBJ2-2; D is unclear. Trimming stripped 2 bases from V and 6 bases from J, with 4 bases between. This CDR3 spans 12 amino acids. Looked up from germline, CDR1 is KGHSH and CDR2 is LQKENI.

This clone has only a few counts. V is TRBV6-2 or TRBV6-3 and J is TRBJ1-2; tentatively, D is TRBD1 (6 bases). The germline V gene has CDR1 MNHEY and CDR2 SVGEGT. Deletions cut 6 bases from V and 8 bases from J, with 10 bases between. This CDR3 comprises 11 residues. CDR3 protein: CASSQGRGYTF. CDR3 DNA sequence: TGTGCCAGCAGCCAGGGGAGGGGCTACACCTTC.

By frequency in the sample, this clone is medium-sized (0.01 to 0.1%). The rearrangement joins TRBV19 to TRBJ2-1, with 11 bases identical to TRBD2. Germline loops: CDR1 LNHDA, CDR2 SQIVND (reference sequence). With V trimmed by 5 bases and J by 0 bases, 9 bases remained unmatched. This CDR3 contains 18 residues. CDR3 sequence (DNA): TGTGCCAGTAGTTCCGGGACTAGCGGATCAAGCTCCTACAATGAGCAGTTCTTC. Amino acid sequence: CASSSGTSGSSSYNEQFF.

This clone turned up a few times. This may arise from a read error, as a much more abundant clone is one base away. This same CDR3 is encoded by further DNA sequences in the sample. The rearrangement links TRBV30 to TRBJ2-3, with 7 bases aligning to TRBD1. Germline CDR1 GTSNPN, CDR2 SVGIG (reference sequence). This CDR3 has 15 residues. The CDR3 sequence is CAWSVASSGTDTQYF. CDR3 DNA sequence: TGTGCCTGGAGTGTAGCCAGCTCAGGGACAGACACGCAGTATTTT. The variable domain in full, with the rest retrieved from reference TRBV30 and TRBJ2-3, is SQTIHQWPATLVQPVGSPLSLECTVEGTSNPNLYWYRQAAGRGLQLLFYSVGIGQISSEVPQNLSASRPQDRQFILSSKKLLLSDSGFYLCAWSVASSGTDTQYFGPGTRLTVL.

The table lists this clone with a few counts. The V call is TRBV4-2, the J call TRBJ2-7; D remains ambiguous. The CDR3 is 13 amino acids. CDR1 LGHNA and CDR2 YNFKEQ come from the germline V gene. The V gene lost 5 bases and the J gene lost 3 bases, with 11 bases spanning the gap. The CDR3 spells CASSFQDGYEQYF. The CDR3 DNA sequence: TGTGCCAGCAGCTTCCAGGACGGCTACGAGCAGTACTTC.

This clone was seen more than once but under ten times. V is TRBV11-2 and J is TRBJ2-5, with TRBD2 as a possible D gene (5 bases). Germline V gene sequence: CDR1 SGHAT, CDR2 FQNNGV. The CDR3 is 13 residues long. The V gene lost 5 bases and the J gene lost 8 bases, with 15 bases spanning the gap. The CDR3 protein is CASSTDPRETQYF. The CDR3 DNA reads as TGTGCCAGCAGCACGGACCCCCGGGAAACCCAGTACTTC.

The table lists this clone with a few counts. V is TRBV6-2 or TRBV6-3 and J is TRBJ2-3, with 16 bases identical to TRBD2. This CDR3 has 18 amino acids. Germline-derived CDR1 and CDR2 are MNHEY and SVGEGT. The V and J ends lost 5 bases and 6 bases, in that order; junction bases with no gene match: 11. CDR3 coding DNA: TGTGCCAGCAGTCACTACCCGGGACTAGCGGGAGGGGGCGATACGCAGTATTTT. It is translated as CASSHYPGLAGGGDTQYF.

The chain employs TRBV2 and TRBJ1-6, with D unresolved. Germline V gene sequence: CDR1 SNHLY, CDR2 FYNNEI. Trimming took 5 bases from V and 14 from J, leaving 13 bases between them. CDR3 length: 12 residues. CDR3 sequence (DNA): TGTGCCAGCAGTCCCTATATCAAAACCCTCCACTTT. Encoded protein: CASSPYIKTLHF.

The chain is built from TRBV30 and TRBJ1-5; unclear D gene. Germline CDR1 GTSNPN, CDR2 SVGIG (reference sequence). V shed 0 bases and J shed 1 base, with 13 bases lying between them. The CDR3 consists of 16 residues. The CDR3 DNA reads TGTGCCTGGAGTGTGTCGTGGACCGGGAGCAATCAGCCCCAGCATTTT. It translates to CAWSVSWTGSNQPQHF.

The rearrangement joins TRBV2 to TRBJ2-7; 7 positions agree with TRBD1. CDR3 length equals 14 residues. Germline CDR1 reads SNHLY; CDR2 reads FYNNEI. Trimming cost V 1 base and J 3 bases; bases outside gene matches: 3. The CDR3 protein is CASSEGSGGYEQYF. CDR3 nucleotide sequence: TGTGCCAGCAGTGAAGGTTCAGGGGGCTACGAGCAGTACTTC. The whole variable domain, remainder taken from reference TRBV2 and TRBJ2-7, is EPEVTQTPSHQVTQMGQEVILRCVPISNHLYFYWYRQILGQKVEFLVSFYNNEISEKSEIFDDQFSVERPDGSNFTLKIRSTKLEDSAMYFCASSEGSGGYEQYFGPGTRLTVT.

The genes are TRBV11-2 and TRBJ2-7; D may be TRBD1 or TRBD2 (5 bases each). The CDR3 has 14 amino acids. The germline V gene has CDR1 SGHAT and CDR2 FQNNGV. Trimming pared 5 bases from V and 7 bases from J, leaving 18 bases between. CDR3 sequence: CASSPGRGRGEQYF. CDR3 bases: TGTGCCAGCAGCCCGGGACGCGGTCGGGGAGAGCAGTACTTC.

DNA of the CDR3: TGTGCCAGCAGTGTGGAGACTAGCGGGAGTTACGAGCAGTACTTC. Translated: CASSVETSGSYEQYF. The genes are TRBV6-1 and TRBJ2-7, with TRBD2 identical over 12 bases. V dropped 4 bases and J dropped 4; count of bases not matched to a gene: 5. The CDR3 sequence is 15 residues long. Per the germline V gene, CDR1 is MNHNS and CDR2 is SASEGT.

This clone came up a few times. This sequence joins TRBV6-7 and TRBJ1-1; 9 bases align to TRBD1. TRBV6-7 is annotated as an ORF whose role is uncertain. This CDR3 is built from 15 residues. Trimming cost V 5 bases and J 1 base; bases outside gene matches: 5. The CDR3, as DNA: TGTGCCAGCAGTCAGGGGACAGGGTGGAACACTGAAGCTTTCTTT. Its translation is CASSQGTGWNTEAFF.

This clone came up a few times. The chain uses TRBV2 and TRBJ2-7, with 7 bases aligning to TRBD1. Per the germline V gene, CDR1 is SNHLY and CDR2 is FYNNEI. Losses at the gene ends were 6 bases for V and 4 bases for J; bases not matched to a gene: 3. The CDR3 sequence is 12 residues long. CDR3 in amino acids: CASSRDRYEQYF. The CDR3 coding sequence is TGTGCCAGCAGCCGGGACAGATACGAGCAGTACTTC. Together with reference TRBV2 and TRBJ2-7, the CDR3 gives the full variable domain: EPEVTQTPSHQVTQMGQEVILRCVPISNHLYFYWYRQILGQKVEFLVSFYNNEISEKSEIFDDQFSVERPDGSNFTLKIRSTKLEDSAMYFCASSRDRYEQYFGPGTRLTVT.

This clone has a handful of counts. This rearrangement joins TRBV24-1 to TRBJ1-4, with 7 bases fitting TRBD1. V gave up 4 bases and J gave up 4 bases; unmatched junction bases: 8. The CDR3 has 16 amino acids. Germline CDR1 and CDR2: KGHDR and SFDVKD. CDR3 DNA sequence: TGTGCCACCAGTGAAGGGGGCGCCGGGGGTAATGAAAAACTGTTTTTT. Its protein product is CATSEGGAGGNEKLFF.

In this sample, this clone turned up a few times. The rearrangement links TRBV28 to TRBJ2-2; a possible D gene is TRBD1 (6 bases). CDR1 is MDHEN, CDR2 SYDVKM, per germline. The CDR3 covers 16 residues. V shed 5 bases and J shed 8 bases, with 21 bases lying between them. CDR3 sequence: CASSAPGHAWRGELFF. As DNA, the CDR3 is TGTGCCAGCAGTGCTCCGGGACACGCTTGGAGAGGGGAGCTGTTTTTT. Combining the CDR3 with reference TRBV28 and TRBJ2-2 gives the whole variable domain DVKVTQSSRYLVKRTGEKVFLECVQDMDHENMFWYRQDPGLGLRLIYFSYDVKMKEKGDIPEGYSVSREKKERFSLILESASTNQTSMYLCASSAPGHAWRGELFFGEGSRLTVL.

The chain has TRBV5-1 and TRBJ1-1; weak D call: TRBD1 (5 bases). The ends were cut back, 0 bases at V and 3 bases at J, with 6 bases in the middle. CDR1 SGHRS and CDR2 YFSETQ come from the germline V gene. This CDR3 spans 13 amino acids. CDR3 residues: CASSLARDTEAFF. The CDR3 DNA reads TGCGCCAGCAGCTTGGCCAGGGACACTGAAGCTTTCTTT.

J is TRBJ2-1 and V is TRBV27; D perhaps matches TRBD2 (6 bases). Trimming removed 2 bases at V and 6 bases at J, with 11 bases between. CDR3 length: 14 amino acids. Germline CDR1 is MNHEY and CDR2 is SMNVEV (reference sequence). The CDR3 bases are TGTGCCAGCAGTTTAGCGGGGAAGAGCAATGAGCAGTTCTTC. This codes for CASSLAGKSNEQFF.

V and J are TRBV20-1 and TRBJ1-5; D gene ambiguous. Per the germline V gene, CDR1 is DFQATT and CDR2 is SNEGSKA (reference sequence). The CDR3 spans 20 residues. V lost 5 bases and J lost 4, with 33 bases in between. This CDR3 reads CSAAWTGLKINAHLNQPQHF. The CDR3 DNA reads TGCAGTGCTGCGTGGACTGGGCTTAAGATTAACGCACATTTAAATCAGCCCCAGCATTTT.

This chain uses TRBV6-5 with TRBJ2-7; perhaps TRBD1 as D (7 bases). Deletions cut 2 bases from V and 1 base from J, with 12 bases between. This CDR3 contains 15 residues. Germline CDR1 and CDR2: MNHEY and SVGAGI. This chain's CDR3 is CASSYGGTDSYEQYF. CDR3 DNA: TGTGCCAGCAGTTACGGAGGGACAGATTCCTACGAGCAGTACTTC.

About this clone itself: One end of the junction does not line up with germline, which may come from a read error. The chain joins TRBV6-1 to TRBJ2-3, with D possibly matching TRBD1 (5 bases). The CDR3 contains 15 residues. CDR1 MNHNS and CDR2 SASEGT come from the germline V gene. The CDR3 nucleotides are TGCGCCAGCAGTATCTCAGGGATGGGGACAGATACGCAGTATTTT. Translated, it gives CASSISGMGTDTQYF.

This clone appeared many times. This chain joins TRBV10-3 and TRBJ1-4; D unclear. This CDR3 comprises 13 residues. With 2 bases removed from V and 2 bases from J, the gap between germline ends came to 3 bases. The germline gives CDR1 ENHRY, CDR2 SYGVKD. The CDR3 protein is CAISEVTNEKLFF. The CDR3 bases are TGTGCCATCAGTGAGGTTACTAATGAAAAACTGTTTTTT.